A selection of T cell receptor beta chains follows, all from one sample in a study of graft-versus-host responses after intestinal transplantation. Method: immunoSEQ multiplex PCR; TCRdb's copy keeps in-frame clones and lacks some. The sample has about 69,000 clones; more than 90% are singletons. Sequencing was performed on bone marrow, taken 734 days after intestinal transplantation. These receptors were collected from a human patient who received an intestinal transplant, so some T cells may come from the graft donor. CDR3s include the opening cysteine and the closing phenylalanine or tryptophan. D genes are given only for firm matches. Clone size is not always given. Where it is, it says once, few, many or a class for expanded clones.

d_call	cdr3_length	j_call	clone_size	v_call	cdr3_nt	cdr3_aa
TRBD2	15	TRBJ2-1	once	TRBV4-1	TGCGCCAGCAGCCAACCCAGACTAGCGGCGAATGAGCAGTTCTTC	CASSQPRLAANEQFF
-	13	TRBJ2-7	-	TRBV27	TGTGCCAGCATGGAGGGCTCCGGATACGAGCAGTACTTC	CASMEGSGYEQYF
TRBD1	13	TRBJ1-1	-	TRBV5-1	TGCGCCAGCGGCATCTGGACAGGCACTGAAGCTTTCTTT	CASGIWTGTEAFF
TRBD2	13	TRBJ2-7	-	TRBV2	TGTGCCAGCGGGAGGGGAGGGTTCTACGAGCAGTACTTC	CASGRGGFYEQYF
-	17	TRBJ1-4	-	TRBV7-9	TGTGCCAGCAGCTTAGCGAACCCTTGGGGGAATGGTGAAAAACTGTTTTTT	CASSLANPWGNGEKLFF
-	13	TRBJ2-2	-	TRBV28	TGTGCCAGCGTGGGGAGAGACACCGGGGAGCTGTTTTTT	CASVGRDTGELFF
TRBD1	15	TRBJ1-1	-	TRBV9	TGTGCCAGCAGCGTAGCTGGACAGGGGGCAAGGGAAGCTTTCTTT	CASSVAGQGAREAFF
-	13	TRBJ2-7	-	TRBV7-2	TGTGCCAGCAGCCTAACTAGGTCCTACGAGCAGTACTTC	CASSLTRSYEQYF
-	13	TRBJ2-7	once	TRBV29-1	TGCAGCGTTGATGTTGTCGGGGGAATTGAGCAGTACTTC	CSVDVVGGIEQYF
-	14	TRBJ2-7	-	TRBV30	TGTGCCTGGAGCGGCGGACGAAGCTCCTACGAGCAGTACTTC	CAWSGGRSSYEQYF
TRBD1	15	TRBJ1-6	-	TRBV28	TGTGCCAGCAGTTTCGGACAGGAATATAATTCACCCCTCCACTTT	CASSFGQEYNSPLHF
TRBD2	16	TRBJ2-3	-	TRBV27	TGTGCCAGCGGACACCCGGGACTAGCGGGGGGGGATACGCAGTATTTT	CASGHPGLAGGDTQYF
-	14	TRBJ2-5	-	TRBV7-7	TGTGCCAGCAGCCCAGATCCGGCGGAAGAGACCCAGTACTTC	CASSPDPAEETQYF
TRBD1	13	TRBJ2-7	-	TRBV18	TGTGCCAGCTCGGACAGGCTAACCTACGAGCAGTACTTC	CASSDRLTYEQYF
TRBD2	15	TRBJ2-7	-	TRBV6-1	TGTGCCAGCAGTGCCGGACTAGCGGAGATCTACGAGCAGTACTTC	CASSAGLAEIYEQYF
-	15	TRBJ2-7	-	TRBV7-6	TGTGCCAGCAGCTTAAATCCGGCAGCATCCTACGAGCAGTACTTC	CASSLNPAASYEQYF
TRBD1	15	TRBJ2-5	-	TRBV5-1	TGCGCCAGCAGCTACGGACAGGGCCTACAAGAGACCCAGTACTTC	CASSYGQGLQETQYF
-	15	TRBJ1-2	-	TRBV11-2	TGTGCCAGCAGCTTAGCCCGGGAGCTCGTATCCGGCTACACCTTC	CASSLARELVSGYTF
-	16	TRBJ2-1	-	TRBV7-9	TGTGCCAGCAGCTCCCTCCGCTATGATTCCTACAATGAGCAGTTCTTC	CASSSLRYDSYNEQFF
TRBD2	14	TRBJ2-3	-	TRBV7-6	TGTGCCAGCAGTCGGGAGGTGGGCACAGATACGCAGTATTTT	CASSREVGTDTQYF
TRBD2	15	TRBJ2-7	-	TRBV7-3	TGTGCCAGCAGCTTAGGGGCGGGAGCCGGCTACGAGCAGTACTTC	CASSLGAGAGYEQYF
-	15	TRBJ2-7	-	TRBV18	TGTGCCAGCTCACAGGAGAGACAGAGCCTCTACGAGCAGTACTTC	CASSQERQSLYEQYF
-	14	TRBJ1-5	-	TRBV5-1	TGCGCCAGCAGCTTGGGGACGGTCAATCAGCCCCAGCATTTT	CASSLGTVNQPQHF
-	13	TRBJ1-5	-	TRBV19	TGTGCCAGCGAAAGGACAGCTAATCAGCCCCAGCATTTT	CASERTANQPQHF
-	16	TRBJ1-6	few	TRBV7-3	TGTGCCAGCAGCCTACTTGGGGGTAAAGATAATTCACCCCTCCACTTT	CASSLLGGKDNSPLHF
TRBD2	17	TRBJ2-1	-	TRBV6-7	TGTGCCCATATCTATTGGCTCAGGCGGGAGGGGTACAATGAGCAGTTCTTC	CAHIYWLRREGYNEQFF
-	16	TRBJ2-7	-	TRBV7-9	TGTGCCAGCAGCCGTATTGCAGGGTATGGGACCTACGAGCAGTACTTC	CASSRIAGYGTYEQYF
TRBD2	17	TRBJ2-3	-	TRBV7-7	TGTGCCAGCAGCCCATCCCCGGTAGCGGGAGATGCAGATACGCAGTATTTT	CASSPSPVAGDADTQYF
TRBD1	14	TRBJ2-7	-	TRBV27	TGTGCCAGCAGTTTAGGGGGACAGACCTACGAGCAGTACTTC	CASSLGGQTYEQYF
-	17	TRBJ1-3	-	TRBV6-1	TGTGCCAGCAGTGAAGAGGGGCAGTCGACTGTCGGAAACACCATATATTTT	CASSEEGQSTVGNTIYF
TRBD2	16	TRBJ2-3	-	TRBV2	TGTGCCAGCAGGGCGACTAGCGGGGGGATCACAGATACGCAGTATTTT	CASRATSGGITDTQYF
TRBD2	14	TRBJ2-3	-	TRBV29-1	TGCAGCGTTGAAAACCTAGCGGGCACAGATACGCAGTATTTT	CSVENLAGTDTQYF
TRBD2	15	TRBJ2-1	-	TRBV6-4	TGTGCCAGCAGTGACTCAGATAGCGGGAGCGATGAGCAGTTCTTC	CASSDSDSGSDEQFF
-	14	TRBJ1-5	-	TRBV6-5	TGTGCCACCCAAAACAGGTATAGCAATCAGCCCCAGCATTTT	CATQNRYSNQPQHF
-	15	TRBJ2-7	-	TRBV30	TGTGCCTGGAGTGTTGGGACGCTTGGCAGCTACGAGCAGTACTTC	CAWSVGTLGSYEQYF
-	14	TRBJ2-1	-	TRBV19	TGTGCCAGTAGTGCCGAACGGGACATTTTTGAGCAGTTCTTC	CASSAERDIFEQFF
-	13	TRBJ1-2	few	TRBV5-6	TGTGCCAGCAGCTTGAACGCTAACTATGGCTACACCTTC	CASSLNANYGYTF
TRBD2	13	TRBJ2-5	-	TRBV28	TGTGCCAGCGCTAGCGGGTTATGGGAGACCCAGTACTTC	CASASGLWETQYF
-	13	TRBJ2-7	-	TRBV5-6	TGTGCCAGCAGCTACGGACGTACTTACGAGCAGTACTTC	CASSYGRTYEQYF
-	14	TRBJ1-4	-	TRBV9	TGTGCCAGCAGCGTCGGTAAAGCTAATGAAAAACTGTTTTTT	CASSVGKANEKLFF
-	15	TRBJ1-3	-	TRBV4-1	TGCGCCAGCAGCCAGCCGGGACCGCGCGGAAACACCATATATTTT	CASSQPGPRGNTIYF
TRBD2	16	TRBJ2-1	-	TRBV27	TGTGCCAGCAGTTTATCGCTAGCGGGAGTACGGGATGAGCAGTTCTTC	CASSLSLAGVRDEQFF
-	13	TRBJ1-1	few	TRBV9	TGTGCCAGCAGCGCCGGGGGGAGCACTGAAGCTTTCTTT	CASSAGGSTEAFF
-	16	TRBJ2-2	-	TRBV29-1	TGCAGCGTTAGGGGAGTCGGGGGGCGGGGGACCGGGGAGCTGTTTTTT	CSVRGVGGRGTGELFF
-	14	TRBJ2-1	once	TRBV7-9	TGTGCCAGCAGATGGGCTAGCGCTAACAATGAGCAGTTCTTC	CASRWASANNEQFF
-	14	TRBJ1-2	-	TRBV12-5	TGTGCTAGTGGTTTGGAAGGAGGGGTTGGTGGCTACACCTTC	CASGLEGGVGGYTF
TRBD2	16	TRBJ2-1	-	TRBV7-3	TGTGCCAGCAGCTTCGAGACTAGCGGGATCAGGAATGAGCAGTTCTTC	CASSFETSGIRNEQFF
-	14	TRBJ1-5	-	TRBV6-6	TGTGCCAGCAGTTTCGGAGGGAATGGGCAGCCCCAGCATTTT	CASSFGGNGQPQHF
-	14	TRBJ1-1	-	TRBV19	TGTGCCAGTAGTGGGCACCAACCACGCACTGAAGCTTTCTTT	CASSGHQPRTEAFF
-	12	TRBJ2-7	-	TRBV5-6	TGTGCCAGCAGCTGGGGACTCTACGAGCAGTACTTC	CASSWGLYEQYF
-	14	TRBJ2-5	-	TRBV21-1	TGTGCCAGCAGCAAAGTGCCTAGCTCCGGGACCCAGTACTTC	CASSKVPSSGTQYF
TRBD2	15	TRBJ2-1	-	TRBV7-3	TGTGCCAGCAGCTATAGCGGGGGGGCCTCTGTTGAGCAGTTCTTC	CASSYSGGASVEQFF
-	16	TRBJ1-1	-	TRBV15	TGTGCCACCAGCAGATCCATGGGGGCAGGGAACACTGAAGCTTTCTTT	CATSRSMGAGNTEAFF
TRBD1	15	TRBJ2-7	-	TRBV28	TGTGCCAGCAGTCCCTCCAGGGGGCTACGAAGCGAGCAGTACTTC	CASSPSRGLRSEQYF
TRBD1	14	TRBJ1-2	-	TRBV9	TGTGCCAGCAGCGTCGGACAGGGAGAATATGGCTACACCTTC	CASSVGQGEYGYTF
TRBD1	12	TRBJ1-2	-	TRBV6-6	TGTGCCAGCAGAGGACAGGGAGGTGGCTACACCTTC	CASRGQGGGYTF
TRBD1	16	TRBJ1-2	-	TRBV6-5	TGTGCCAGCAGTTACCGTGGACAGGGGGCCTACTATGGCTACACCTTC	CASSYRGQGAYYGYTF
TRBD2	17	TRBJ2-3	-	TRBV7-2	TGTGCCAGCAGCTTAGGGACTAGCGGGGGCATCACAGATACGCAGTATTTT	CASSLGTSGGITDTQYF
-	16	TRBJ2-3	-	TRBV7-3	TGTGCCAGCAGCTTCGCACTAGTCCCTTCCACAGATACGCAGTATTTT	CASSFALVPSTDTQYF
-	13	TRBJ2-1	-	TRBV4-1	TGCGCCAGCAGCCAAGAGGTCGCCGGAGAGCAGTTCTTC	CASSQEVAGEQFF